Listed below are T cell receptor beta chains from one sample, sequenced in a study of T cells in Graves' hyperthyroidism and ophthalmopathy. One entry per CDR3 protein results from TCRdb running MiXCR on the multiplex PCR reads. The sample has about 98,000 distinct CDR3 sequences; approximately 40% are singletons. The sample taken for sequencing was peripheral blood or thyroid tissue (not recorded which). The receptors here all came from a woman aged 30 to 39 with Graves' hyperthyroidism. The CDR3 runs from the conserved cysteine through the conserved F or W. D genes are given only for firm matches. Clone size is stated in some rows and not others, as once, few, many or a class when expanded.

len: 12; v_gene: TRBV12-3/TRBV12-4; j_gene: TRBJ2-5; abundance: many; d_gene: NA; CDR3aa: CASSPLRETQYF; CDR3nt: TGTGCCAGTTCCCCCCTGAGGGAGACCCAGTACTTC
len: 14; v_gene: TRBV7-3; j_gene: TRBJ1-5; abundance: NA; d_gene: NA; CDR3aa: CASSKQGGNQPQHF; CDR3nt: TGTGCCAGCAGCAAACAGGGTGGCAATCAGCCCCAGCATTTT
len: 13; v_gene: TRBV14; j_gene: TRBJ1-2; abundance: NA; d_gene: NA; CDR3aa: CASSRDTGYGYTF; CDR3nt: TGTGCCAGCAGCCGGGACACGGGCTATGGCTACACCTTC
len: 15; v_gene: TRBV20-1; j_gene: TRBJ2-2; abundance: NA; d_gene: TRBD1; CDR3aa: CSASPGQGRPGELFF; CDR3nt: TGCAGTGCTAGCCCGGGACAGGGTAGGCCCGGGGAGCTGTTTTTT
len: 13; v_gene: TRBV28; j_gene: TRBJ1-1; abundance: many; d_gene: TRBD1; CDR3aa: CASSPDRGSEAFF; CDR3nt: TGTGCCAGCAGTCCTGACAGGGGATCTGAAGCTTTCTTT
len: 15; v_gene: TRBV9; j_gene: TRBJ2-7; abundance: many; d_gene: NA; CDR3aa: CASSPGPGPSYEQYF; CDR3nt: TGTGCCAGCAGCCCGGGTCCAGGTCCTTCCTACGAGCAGTACTTC
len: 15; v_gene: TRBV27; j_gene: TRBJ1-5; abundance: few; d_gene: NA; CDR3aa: CASSLSGGGAQPQHF; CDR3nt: TGTGCCAGCAGTTTATCTGGGGGGGGGGCTCAGCCCCAGCATTTT
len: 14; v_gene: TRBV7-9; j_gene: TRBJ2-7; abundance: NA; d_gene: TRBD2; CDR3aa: CASSLTSGIDEQYF; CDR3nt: TGTGCCAGCAGTTTGACTAGCGGGATTGACGAGCAGTACTTC
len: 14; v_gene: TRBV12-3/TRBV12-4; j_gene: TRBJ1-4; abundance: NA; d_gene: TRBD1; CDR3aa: CASTWTGRGERLVF; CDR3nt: TGTGCCAGCACTTGGACAGGGCGGGGTGAAAGACTGGTTTTT
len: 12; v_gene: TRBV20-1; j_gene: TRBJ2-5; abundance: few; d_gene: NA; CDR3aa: CSARDLRETQYF; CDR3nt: TGCAGTGCTAGAGATTTGCGGGAGACCCAGTACTTC
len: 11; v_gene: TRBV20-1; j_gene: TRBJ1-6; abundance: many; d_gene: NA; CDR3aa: CSARSVGILHF; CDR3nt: TGCAGTGCTAGATCAGTGGGGATACTCCACTTT
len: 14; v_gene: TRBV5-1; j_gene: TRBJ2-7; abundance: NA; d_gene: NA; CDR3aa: CASSPHFRDDEQYF; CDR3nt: TGCGCCAGCAGCCCACACTTCAGGGACGACGAGCAGTACTTC
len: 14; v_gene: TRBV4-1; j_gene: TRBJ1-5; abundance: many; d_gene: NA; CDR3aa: CASSQGFRNQPQHF; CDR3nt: TGCGCCAGCAGCCAAGGCTTCCGCAATCAGCCCCAGCATTTT
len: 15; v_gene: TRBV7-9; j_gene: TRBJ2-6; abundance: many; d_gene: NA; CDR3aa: CASSLERSGANVLTF; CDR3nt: TGTGCCAGCAGCTTGGAACGCTCTGGGGCCAACGTCCTGACTTTC
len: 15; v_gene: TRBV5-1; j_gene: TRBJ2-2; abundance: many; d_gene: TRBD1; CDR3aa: CASSRGQGATGELFF; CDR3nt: TGCGCCAGCAGCCGGGGACAGGGAGCGACCGGGGAGCTGTTTTTT
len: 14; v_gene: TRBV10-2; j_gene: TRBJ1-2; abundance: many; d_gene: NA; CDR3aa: CASSPLDSAYGYTF; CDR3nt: TGCGCCAGCTCCCCCTTGGACAGTGCATATGGCTACACCTTC
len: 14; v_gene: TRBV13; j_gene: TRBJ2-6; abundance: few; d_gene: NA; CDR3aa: CASSSSQGWNTEAF; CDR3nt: TGTGCCAGCAGCTCATCTCAGGGATGGAACACTGAAGCTTTC
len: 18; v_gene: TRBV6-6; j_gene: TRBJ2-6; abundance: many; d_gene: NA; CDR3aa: CASSSSAPRFSGANVLTF; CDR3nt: TGTGCCAGCAGTTCCTCGGCCCCGCGGTTCTCTGGGGCCAACGTCCTGACTTTC
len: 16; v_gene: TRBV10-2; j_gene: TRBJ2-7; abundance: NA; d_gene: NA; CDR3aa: CASSEEGRADSYEQYF; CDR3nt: TGCGCCAGCAGTGAAGAGGGCAGAGCCGACTCCTACGAGCAGTACTTC
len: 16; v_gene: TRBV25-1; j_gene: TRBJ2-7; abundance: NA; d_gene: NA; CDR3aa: CASSDTSGGTPYEQYF; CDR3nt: TGTGCCAGCAGTGACACCAGCGGCGGGACCCCCTACGAGCAGTACTTC
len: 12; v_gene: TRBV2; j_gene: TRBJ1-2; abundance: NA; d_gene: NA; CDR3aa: CASTVDTNGYTF; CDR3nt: TGTGCCAGCACTGTTGACACAAATGGCTACACCTTC
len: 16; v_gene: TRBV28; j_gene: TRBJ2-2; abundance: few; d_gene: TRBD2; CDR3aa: CASSRRLASGTGELFF; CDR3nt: TGTGCCAGCAGTCGTCGACTAGCCAGCGGCACCGGGGAGCTGTTTTTT
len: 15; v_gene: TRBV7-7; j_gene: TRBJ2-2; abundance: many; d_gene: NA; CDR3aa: CASSLRGLDTGELFF; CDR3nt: TGTGCTAGCAGCTTAAGGGGTCTTGACACCGGGGAGCTGTTTTTT
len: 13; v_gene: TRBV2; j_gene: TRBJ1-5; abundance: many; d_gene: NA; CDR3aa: CASSEDGNQPQHF; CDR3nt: TGTGCCAGCAGTGAAGACGGCAATCAGCCCCAGCATTTT
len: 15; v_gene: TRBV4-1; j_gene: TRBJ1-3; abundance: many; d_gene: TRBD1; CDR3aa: CASSQGQGVQDTIYF; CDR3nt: TGCGCCAGCAGCCAAGGACAGGGGGTGCAAGACACCATATATTTT
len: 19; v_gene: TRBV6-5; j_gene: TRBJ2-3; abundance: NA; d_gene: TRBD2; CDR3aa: CASRGTGLAGDQSTDTQYF; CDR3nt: TGTGCCAGCAGGGGGACAGGACTAGCGGGAGACCAAAGCACAGATACGCAGTATTTT
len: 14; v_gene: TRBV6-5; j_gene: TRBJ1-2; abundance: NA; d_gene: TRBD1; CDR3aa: CASNRQGGNYGYTF; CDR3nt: TGTGCCAGCAATCGACAGGGTGGTAACTATGGCTACACCTTC
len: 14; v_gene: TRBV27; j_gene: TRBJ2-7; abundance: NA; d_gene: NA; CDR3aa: CASSWRGRPYEQYF; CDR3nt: TGTGCCAGCAGTTGGAGGGGAAGGCCCTACGAGCAGTACTTC
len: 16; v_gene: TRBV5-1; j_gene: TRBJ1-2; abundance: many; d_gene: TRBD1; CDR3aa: CASSFGTAFSLYGYTF; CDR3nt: TGCGCCAGCAGCTTTGGGACAGCTTTTTCCCTCTATGGCTACACCTTC
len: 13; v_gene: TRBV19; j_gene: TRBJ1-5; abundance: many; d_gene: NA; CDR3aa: CASNTGVWQPQHF; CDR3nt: TGTGCCAGTAATACGGGTGTATGGCAGCCCCAGCATTTT
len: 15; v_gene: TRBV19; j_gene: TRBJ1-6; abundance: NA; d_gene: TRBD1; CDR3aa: CASSVPGQAYSPLHF; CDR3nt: TGTGCCAGTAGTGTTCCGGGACAGGCCTATTCACCCCTCCACTTT
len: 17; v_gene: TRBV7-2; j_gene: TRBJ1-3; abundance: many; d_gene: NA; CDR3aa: CASSSPPYGKGGNTIYF; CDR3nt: TGTGCCAGCAGCTCCCCCCCGTACGGAAAGGGTGGAAACACCATATATTTT
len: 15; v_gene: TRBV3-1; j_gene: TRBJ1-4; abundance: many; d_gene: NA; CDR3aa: CASSSPTRANEKLFF; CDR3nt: TGTGCCAGCAGCTCTCCGACAAGGGCTAATGAAAAACTGTTTTTT
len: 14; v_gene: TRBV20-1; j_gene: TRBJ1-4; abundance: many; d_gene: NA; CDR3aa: CSASLGPTNEKLFF; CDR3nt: TGCAGTGCTAGTTTGGGACCAACTAATGAAAAACTGTTTTTT
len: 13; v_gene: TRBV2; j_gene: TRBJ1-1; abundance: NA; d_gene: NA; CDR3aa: CASSEQGRAEAFF; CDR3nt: TGTGCCAGCAGTGAACAGGGGAGGGCTGAAGCTTTCTTT
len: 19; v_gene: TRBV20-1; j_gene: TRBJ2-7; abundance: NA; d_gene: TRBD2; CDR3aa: CSAGTSGKDKSSPSYEQYF; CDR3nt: TGCAGTGCGGGGACTAGCGGGAAGGATAAATCTTCCCCATCGTACGAGCAGTACTTC
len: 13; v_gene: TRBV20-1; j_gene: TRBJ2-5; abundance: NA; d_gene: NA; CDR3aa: CSARGSRKETQHF; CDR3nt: TGCAGTGCTAGAGGGTCTAGGAAGGAGACCCAGCACTTC
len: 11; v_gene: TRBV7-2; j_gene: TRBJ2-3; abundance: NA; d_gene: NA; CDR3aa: CASSGYDTQYF; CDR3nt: TGTGCCAGCAGCGGGTATGATACGCAGTATTTT
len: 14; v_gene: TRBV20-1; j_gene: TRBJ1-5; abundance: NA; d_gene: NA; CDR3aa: CSATRGQGQETQHF; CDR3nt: TGCAGTGCTACCCGAGGTCAGGGGCAAGAGACCCAGCATTTT
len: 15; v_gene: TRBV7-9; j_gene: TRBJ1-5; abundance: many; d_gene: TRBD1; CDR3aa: CASSSGTGGNQPQHF; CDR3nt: TGTGCCAGCAGCTCCGGGACAGGGGGGAATCAGCCCCAGCATTTT